These 14 T cell receptor beta chains were sequenced from one sample in a study of cytomegalovirus exposure and HLA in healthy donors. 13 Jbeta primers and 60 Vbeta primers were used for the PCR. Measured with immunoSEQ multiplex PCR; TCRdb has only the in-frame clones, and not every one. Among nearly 200,000 clones listed, 87% were seen once. The specimen sequenced was PBMCs. Receptor source: a man aged 30 to 39 in good health and CMV-seronegative.

The chain carries TRBV10-1 and TRBJ1-5, with D possibly matching TRBD1 (5 bases). The CDR3 has 13 amino acids. Germline V gene lookup returns CDR1 WNHNN and CDR2 SYGVQD (reference sequence). The V and J ends lost 7 bases and 1 base respectively, with 8 bases between them. The CDR3: CASIRQSNQPQHF. For the CDR3, the DNA is TGCGCCAGCATTCGACAGAGCAATCAGCCCCAGCATTTT.

V is TRBV18 and J is TRBJ2-1; tentatively, D is TRBD2 (6 bases). Per germline, CDR1 KGHSH and CDR2 LQKENI. The V end lost 3 bases, the J end lost 0 bases, and 12 bases lay between the germline ends. The CDR3 length is 16 residues. CDR3 amino acids: CASSPPSASSYNEQFF. The CDR3 DNA reads as TGTGCCAGCTCACCGCCTAGCGCAAGCTCCTACAATGAGCAGTTCTTC.

The rearrangement uses TRBV6-5 and TRBJ2-2; TRBD2 matches at 10 bases. CDR1 is MNHEY and CDR2 is SVGAGI in the germline V gene. J lost 5 bases, V lost 0 bases, and 0 bases had no gene match. The CDR3 consists of 15 residues. Here the CDR3 DNA reads TGTGCCAGCAGTTACTCGACTAGCGGGACCGGGGAGCTGTTTTTT. It specifies CASSYSTSGTGELFF.

The chain links TRBV6-5 to TRBJ2-3; no reliable D call. This CDR3 contains 14 residues. Germline V gene sequence: CDR1 MNHEY, CDR2 SVGAGI. The V and J ends lost 7 bases and 2 bases respectively, with 13 bases between them. This chain's CDR3 is CASTPHRPTDTQYF. CDR3 coding DNA: TGTGCCAGCACTCCTCACAGACCCACAGATACGCAGTATTTT.

The V call is TRBV20-1, the J call TRBJ1-2; possibly TRBD1 for D (6 bases). Trimming shortened V by 7 bases and J by 7 bases, and 13 bases separated the two germline ends. The CDR3 spans 11 residues. Looked up from germline, CDR1 is DFQATT and CDR2 is SNEGSKA (reference sequence). CDR3: CSGYQGSGYTF. In DNA form, the CDR3 reads TGCAGTGGATATCAGGGGTCTGGCTACACCTTC.

This clone was recorded only once. V and J are TRBV7-9 and TRBJ2-3, with TRBD1 identical over 8 bases. Per germline, CDR1 SEHNR and CDR2 FQNEAQ (reference sequence). The trim removed 5 bases at V and 2 bases at J, leaving 9 bases unmatched. The CDR3 length is 16 residues. This CDR3 reads CASSHGQGSFTDTQYF. CDR3 nucleotides: TGTGCCAGCAGCCATGGACAGGGAAGCTTCACAGATACGCAGTATTTT.

V gene TRBV6-1 combines with J gene TRBJ1-2; D is possibly TRBD1 (5 bases). Trimming took off 8 bases at V and 0 bases at J, with 13 bases between the two ends. The CDR3 contains 14 residues. Germline assignment: CDR1 MNHNS and CDR2 SASEGT. The CDR3 bases are TGTGCCAGCCGCCGGGGGGGGTCTAACTATGGCTACACCTTC. The encoded protein is CASRRGGSNYGYTF.

The rearrangement uses TRBV4-2 and TRBJ1-3; 7 positions agree with TRBD1. Germline V gene sequence: CDR1 LGHNA, CDR2 YNFKEQ. The CDR3 runs to 15 residues. Unmatched junction bases numbered 4, after V lost 3 bases and J lost 2 bases. For the CDR3, the DNA is TGTGCCAGCAGCCACCGTACAGGGGCTGGAAACACCATATATTTT. Translating gives CASSHRTGAGNTIYF.

This clone was recorded only once. The chain links TRBV27 to TRBJ2-5, with D tentatively TRBD2 (6 bases). The last part of the DNA fits TRBJ2-7 better; the J call may be wrong. The germline V gene encodes CDR1 MNHEY and CDR2 SMNVEV (reference sequence). CDR3 size: 13 residues. CDR3 bases: TGTGCCAGCAGCCTAGGAGGGAAAGGCGAGCAGTACTTC. Its protein is CASSLGGKGEQYF.

V usage is TRBV10-1 and J usage is TRBJ1-1; D unresolved. CDR1 is WNHNN and CDR2 is SYGVQD in the germline V gene (reference sequence). CDR3 size: 13 residues. With 10 bases removed from V and 1 base from J, the gap between germline ends came to 13 bases. CDR3 amino acids: CATTRTGNTEAFF. The CDR3 DNA reads TGCGCCACAACTAGGACGGGGAACACTGAAGCTTTCTTT.

V gene TRBV27 combines with J gene TRBJ2-1; D possibly corresponds to TRBD2 (6 bases). CDR1 is MNHEY, CDR2 SMNVEV, per germline (reference sequence). This CDR3 region has 15 residues. The V end lost 6 bases, the J end lost 0 bases, and 12 bases lay between the germline ends. The CDR3 DNA follows: TGTGCCAGCAGGGTAGCGGCAAGCTCCTACAATGAGCAGTTCTTC. As protein: CASRVAASSYNEQFF.

The chain joins TRBV29-1 to TRBJ1-1; D gene uncertain. This CDR3 contains 11 residues. Deletions cut 5 bases from V and 8 bases from J, with 12 bases between. Germline assignment: CDR1 SQVTM and CDR2 ANQGSEA. DNA for the CDR3: TGCAGCGTTTTCGGGAATGTCGAAGCTTTCTTT. This sequence encodes CSVFGNVEAFF.

This clone was found once. This specimen includes other DNA sequences encoding the same CDR3. This chain links TRBV19 with TRBJ1-6; weak D call: TRBD1 (5 bases). The CDR3 totals 14 residues. Trimming pared 5 bases from V and 6 bases from J, leaving 11 bases between. Germline values: CDR1 LNHDA, CDR2 SQIVND (reference sequence). The CDR3 region is CASSFGQGNSPLHF. In nucleotides, the CDR3 is TGTGCCAGTAGTTTCGGGCAGGGTAATTCACCCCTCCACTTT.

This clone was detected only once. This chain uses TRBV6-4 with TRBJ1-1; TRBD1 is a possible D gene (6 bases). The CDR3 is 15 residues long. CDR1 is MRHNA, CDR2 SNTAGT, per germline. The V end lost 2 bases, the J end lost 4 bases, and 14 bases lay between the germline ends. The CDR3 protein is CASSDRDTGATEAFF. CDR3 nucleotides: TGTGCCAGCAGTGACCGGGACACCGGGGCCACTGAAGCTTTCTTT.